The T cell receptor beta chain described here comes from a study of cytomegalovirus exposure and HLA in healthy donors. PCR used 60 Vbeta primers and 13 Jbeta primers. The assay was immunoSEQ multiplex PCR, and TCRdb's table has in-frame clones only and misses some. Here the sample spans more than 65,000 clones, 67% being singletons. This CDR3 is built from 15 residues. Germline trimming cut 0 bases from V and 6 bases from J; bases unmatched to any gene: 6. Germline V gives CDR1 MNHEY, CDR2 SVGAGI. The sequence came from a woman between 45 and 65 years old in good health and CMV-seropositive. The chain recombines TRBV6-5 with TRBJ2-7; 9 positions match TRBD1. Sequencing was performed on PBMCs. The CDR3 sequence is CASSYSFTGGGEQYF. CDR3 nucleotides: TGTGCCAGCAGTTACTCCTTCACAGGGGGCGGCGAGCAGTACTTC.